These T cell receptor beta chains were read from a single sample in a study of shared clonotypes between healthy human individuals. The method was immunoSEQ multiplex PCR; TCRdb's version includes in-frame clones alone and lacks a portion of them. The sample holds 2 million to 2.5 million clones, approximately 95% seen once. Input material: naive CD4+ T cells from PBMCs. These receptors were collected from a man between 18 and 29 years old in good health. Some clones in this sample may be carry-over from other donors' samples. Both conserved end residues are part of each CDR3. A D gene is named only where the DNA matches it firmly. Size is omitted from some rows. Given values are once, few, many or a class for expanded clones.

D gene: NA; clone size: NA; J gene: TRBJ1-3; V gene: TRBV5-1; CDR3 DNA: TGCGCCAGCAGCTTGTATGACCCTCGAAACACCATATATTTT; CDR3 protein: CASSLYDPRNTIYF
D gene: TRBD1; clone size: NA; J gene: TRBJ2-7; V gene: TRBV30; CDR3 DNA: TGTGCCTGGAGTGCGGCTTTCGGACAGGGGAAAGCCTACGAGCAGTACTTC; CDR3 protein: CAWSAAFGQGKAYEQYF
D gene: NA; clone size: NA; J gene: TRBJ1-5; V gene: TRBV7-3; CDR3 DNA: TGTGCCAGCAGCTTACTCCAGGGACCCCCCCCCAATAGCAATCAGCCCCAGCATTTT; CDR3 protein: CASSLLQGPPPNSNQPQHF
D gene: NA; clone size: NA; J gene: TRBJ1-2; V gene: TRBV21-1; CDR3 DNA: TGTGCCAGCAGCAAGCCTACGGACAGGGTCGGATCCAACTATGGCTACACCTTC; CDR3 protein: CASSKPTDRVGSNYGYTF
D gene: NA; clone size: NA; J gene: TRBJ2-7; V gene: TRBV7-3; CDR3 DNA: TGTGCCAGCAGCCTTACCTTAAGGGGAGTGGGCGAGCAGTACTTC; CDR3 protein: CASSLTLRGVGEQYF
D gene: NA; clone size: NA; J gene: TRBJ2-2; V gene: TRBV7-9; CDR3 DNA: TGTGCCAGCGGGGGCCTGGGGGGACCAAACACCGGGGAGCTGTTTTTT; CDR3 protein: CASGGLGGPNTGELFF
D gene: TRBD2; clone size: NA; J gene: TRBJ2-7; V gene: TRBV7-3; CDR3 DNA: TGTGCCAGCAGCCCCCGGGGCGGGAGAGGGGAGACCTACGAGCAGTACTTC; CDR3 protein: CASSPRGGRGETYEQYF
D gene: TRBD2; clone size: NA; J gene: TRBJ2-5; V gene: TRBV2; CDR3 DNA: TGTGCCAGCAGTGAGTCTAGCGGGAGGGTGACCCAGTACTTC; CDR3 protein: CASSESSGRVTQYF
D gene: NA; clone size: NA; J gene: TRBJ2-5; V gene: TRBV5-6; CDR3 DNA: TGTGCCAGCAGCTTGTCGGGGCAGGGAAGTGGACCCCAGTACTTC; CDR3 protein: CASSLSGQGSGPQYF
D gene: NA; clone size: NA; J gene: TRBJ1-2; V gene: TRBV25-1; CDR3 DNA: TGTGCCAGCAGTGATCAGGGTTATGGCTACACCTTC; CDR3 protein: CASSDQGYGYTF
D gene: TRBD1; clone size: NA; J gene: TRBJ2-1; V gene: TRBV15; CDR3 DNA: TGTGCCACCAGCAGAGCCGGGACAGGTAACAATGAGCAGTTCTTC; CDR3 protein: CATSRAGTGNNEQFF
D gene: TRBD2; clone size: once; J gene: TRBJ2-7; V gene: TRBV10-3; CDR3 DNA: TGTGCCATCAGTGTTGCTAGCGGGAGGGAAAACTCCTACGAGCAGTACTTC; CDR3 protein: CAISVASGRENSYEQYF
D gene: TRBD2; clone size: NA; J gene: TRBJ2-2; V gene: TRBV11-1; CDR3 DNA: TGTGCCAGCACCGGCGGGAGGGCGCGGACCGGGGAGCTGTTTTTT; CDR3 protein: CASTGGRARTGELFF
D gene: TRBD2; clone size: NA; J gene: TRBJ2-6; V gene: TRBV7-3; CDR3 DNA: TGTGCCAGCAGCTTCAACGAGGCGGGAGGGTCAAAAGGGGCCAACGTCCTGACTTTC; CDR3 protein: CASSFNEAGGSKGANVLTF
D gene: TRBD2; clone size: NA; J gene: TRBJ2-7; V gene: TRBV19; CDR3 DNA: TGTGCCAGTAGTGAGGGACCCGCACGCGGGGGCTACGAGCAGTACTTC; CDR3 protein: CASSEGPARGGYEQYF
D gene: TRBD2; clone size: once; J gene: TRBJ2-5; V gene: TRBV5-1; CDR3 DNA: TGCGCCAGCAGCTTGGGCACTAGCGGGAGGGGAGAGACCCAGTACTTC; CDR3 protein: CASSLGTSGRGETQYF
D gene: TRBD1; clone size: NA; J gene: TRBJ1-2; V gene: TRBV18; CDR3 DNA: TGTGCCAGCTCACCTCTTCCGGGACAGTCTAACTATGGCTACACCTTC; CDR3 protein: CASSPLPGQSNYGYTF
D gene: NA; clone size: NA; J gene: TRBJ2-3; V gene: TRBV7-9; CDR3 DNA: TGTGCCAGCAGCTTAATTCGAGGGTTTGGGGACACAGATACGCAGTATTTT; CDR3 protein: CASSLIRGFGDTDTQYF
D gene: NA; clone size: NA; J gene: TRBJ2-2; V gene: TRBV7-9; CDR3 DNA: TGTGCGAGCGCAGAGATCGGGGAGCTGTTTTTT; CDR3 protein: CASAEIGELFF
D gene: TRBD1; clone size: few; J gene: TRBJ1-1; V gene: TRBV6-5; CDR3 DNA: TGTGCCAGCAGTTACTGGGCAGGGGGCGGTGGGACTGAAGCTTTCTTT; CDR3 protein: CASSYWAGGGGTEAFF
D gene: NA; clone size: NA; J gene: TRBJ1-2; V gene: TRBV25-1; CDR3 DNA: TGTGCCAGCAGTGAAGGGGGCTATGGCTACACCTTC; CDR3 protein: CASSEGGYGYTF
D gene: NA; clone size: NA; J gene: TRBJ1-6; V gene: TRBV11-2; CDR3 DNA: TGTGCCAGCTTTGCAGGGAACAATTCACCCCTCCACTTT; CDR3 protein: CASFAGNNSPLHF
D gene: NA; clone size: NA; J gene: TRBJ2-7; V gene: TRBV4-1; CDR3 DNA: TGCGCCAGCAGCCAAGCCCCGGGACGAACGAGCTACGAGCAGTACTTC; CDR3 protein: CASSQAPGRTSYEQYF
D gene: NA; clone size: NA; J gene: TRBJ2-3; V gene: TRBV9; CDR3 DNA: TGTGCCAGCAGCGTACGAGGAAGCACAGATACGCAGTATTTT; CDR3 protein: CASSVRGSTDTQYF
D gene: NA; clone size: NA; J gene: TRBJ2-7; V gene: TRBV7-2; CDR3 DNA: TGTGCCAGCAGCTATTCGGACAGCTACGAGCAGTACTTC; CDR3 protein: CASSYSDSYEQYF
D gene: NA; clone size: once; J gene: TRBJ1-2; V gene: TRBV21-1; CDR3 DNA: TGTGCCAGCAGACCCAGGGCAGGGCAGAGATCTAACTATGGCTACACCTTC; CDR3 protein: CASRPRAGQRSNYGYTF
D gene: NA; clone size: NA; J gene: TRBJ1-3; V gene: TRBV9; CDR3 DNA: TGTGCCAGCAGCCCTATACCTCACAGGAAAGGTGGAAACACCATATATTTT; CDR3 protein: CASSPIPHRKGGNTIYF
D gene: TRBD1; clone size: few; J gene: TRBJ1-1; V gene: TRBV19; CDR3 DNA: TGTGCCAGTAGTCCGACAGGGGATCCAGAAGCTTTCTTT; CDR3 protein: CASSPTGDPEAFF
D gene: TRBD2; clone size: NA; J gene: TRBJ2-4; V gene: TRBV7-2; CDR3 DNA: TGTGCCAGCAGCTTAGAAGTCTGGACTAGCGGGAGAGGGGGAAACATTCAGTACTTC; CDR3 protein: CASSLEVWTSGRGGNIQYF
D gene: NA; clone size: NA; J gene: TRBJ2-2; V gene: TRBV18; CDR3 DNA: TGTGCCAGCTCACCGCTACAGGGTATTGGCGGGGAGCTGTTTTTT; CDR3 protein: CASSPLQGIGGELFF
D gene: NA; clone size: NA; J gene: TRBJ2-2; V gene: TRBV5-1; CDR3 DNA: TGCGCCAGCAGCGCGGCTTGGGGGCGCGGGACCGGGGAGCTGTTTTTT; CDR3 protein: CASSAAWGRGTGELFF
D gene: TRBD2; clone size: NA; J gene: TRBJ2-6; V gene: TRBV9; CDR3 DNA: TGTGCCAGCAGCGTGCAACTAGCGGGAGGGCCTTCTGGGGCCAACGTCCTGACTTTC; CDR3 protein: CASSVQLAGGPSGANVLTF
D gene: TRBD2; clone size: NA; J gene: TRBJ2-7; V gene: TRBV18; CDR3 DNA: TGTGCCAGCTCACACGGGGGGTACTACGAGCAGTACTTC; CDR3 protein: CASSHGGYYEQYF
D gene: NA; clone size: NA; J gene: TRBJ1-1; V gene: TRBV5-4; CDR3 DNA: TGTGCCAGCAGCTTGGGCCTTATGAACACTGAAGCTTTCTTT; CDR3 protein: CASSLGLMNTEAFF
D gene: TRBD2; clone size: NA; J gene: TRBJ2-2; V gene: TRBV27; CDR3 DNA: TGTGCCAGCAGTGCCTGGGCAATCGGACTAGCGGGAGACCAAGGCGGGGAGCTGTTTTTT; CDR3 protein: CASSAWAIGLAGDQGGELFF
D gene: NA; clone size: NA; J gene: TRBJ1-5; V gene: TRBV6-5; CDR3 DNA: TGTGCCAGCAGTAAAACAGGGTTAAGACAGCCCCAGCATTTT; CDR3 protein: CASSKTGLRQPQHF